The 27 T cell receptor beta chains below all came from one sample that was sequenced in a study of shared clonotypes between healthy human individuals. Generated by immunoSEQ multiplex PCR, the TCRdb table keeps only in-frame clones and is missing some. The repertoire holds 2.3 million or so clones, with 90% to 95% as singletons. Sequenced material: naive CD4+ T cells from PBMCs. The subset: CD45RA+ positively selected. The receptors were gathered from a man in his late teens or twenties in good health. Some clones in this sample may be carry-over from other donors' samples.

This clone appeared a single time. Distinct nucleotide sequences in the sample also encode this CDR3. The chain uses TRBV4-2 and TRBJ2-7; D remains ambiguous. CDR3 length: 11 amino acids. V was cut by 0 bases and J by 5 bases, with 2 bases left in between. Per the germline V gene, CDR1 is LGHNA and CDR2 is YNFKEQ. The CDR3 DNA reads TGTGCCAGCAGCCAAGAGGACGAGCAGTACTTC. Protein product: CASSQEDEQYF.

The chain recombines TRBV7-7 with TRBJ2-2, with D tentatively TRBD2 (5 bases). The germline V gene has CDR1 SSHAT and CDR2 FNYEAQ (reference sequence). The CDR3 is 14 amino acids. The V gene lost 5 bases and the J gene lost 7 bases, with 14 bases spanning the gap. Written as DNA, the CDR3 is TGTGCCAGCAGCCCCAGTTGGGCGGGCGGGGAGCTGTTTTTT. Amino acid sequence: CASSPSWAGGELFF.

As DNA, the CDR3 is TGTGCCATCAGTGAGTCGAGGAACGAGCAGTACTTC. This sequence encodes CAISESRNEQYF. The chain employs TRBV10-3 and TRBJ2-7; no reliable D call. CDR3 length: 12 residues. Looked up from germline, CDR1 is ENHRY and CDR2 is SYGVKD. V lost 0 bases and J lost 5, with 5 bases in between.

On this clone itself: The same CDR3 can be traced to other DNA sequences in this sample. CDR3 coding DNA: TGTGCCAGCAGTGAAGCGCGGGAGACCCAGTACTTC. It translates to CASSEARETQYF. V gene TRBV6-1 combines with J gene TRBJ2-5; no definite D call. Germline values: CDR1 MNHNS, CDR2 SASEGT. This CDR3 comprises 12 residues. V lost 0 bases and J lost 5, with 4 bases in between.

As for this clone: This specimen includes other DNA sequences encoding the same CDR3. The V gene is TRBV5-1, the J gene TRBJ2-2; 7 bases match TRBD2. From germline, CDR1 is SGHRS and CDR2 YFSETQ. The CDR3 runs to 15 residues. V lost 2 bases to trimming and J lost 5 bases; unmatched junction nucleotides: 6. CDR3 DNA sequence: TGCGCCAGCAGCTTCGGCGGGAGCGGGACCGGGGAGCTGTTTTTT. As protein: CASSFGGSGTGELFF.

The rearrangement uses TRBV7-3 and TRBJ2-3; possibly TRBD2 for D (5 bases). There are 15 residues in the CDR3. Germline lookup yields CDR1 SGHTA and CDR2 FQGTGA. Trimming removed 0 bases at V and 2 bases at J, with 9 bases between. The CDR3 region has the DNA TGTGCCAGCAGCTTAACGAGGGTGAACACAGATACGCAGTATTTT. Its protein product is CASSLTRVNTDTQYF.

The chain recombines TRBV5-6 with TRBJ2-5; D is undetermined. Germline loops: CDR1 SGHDT, CDR2 YYEEEE. This CDR3 is 14 amino acids long. Between the trimmed V and J ends, which lost 2 bases and 5 bases, there was a span of 13 bases. The CDR3 protein is CASSFGSQWETQYF. CDR3 sequence (DNA): TGTGCCAGCAGCTTTGGGTCTCAGTGGGAGACCCAGTACTTC.

The gene calls are TRBV25-1 and TRBJ2-1; D call uncertain. The CDR3 sequence is 14 residues long. CDR1 is MGHDK, CDR2 SYGVNS, per germline. Trimming left V 6 bases short and J 7 bases short, with 16 bases between. For the CDR3, the DNA is TGTGCCAGCAGGGCGGCCGGGCAGAGAAATGAGCAGTTCTTC. Its protein product is CASRAAGQRNEQFF.

The chain is built from TRBV28 and TRBJ2-5, with D possibly matching TRBD1 (6 bases). Germline V gene data show CDR1 as MDHEN and CDR2 as SYDVKM. The CDR3 spans 15 residues. V lost 6 bases and J 2 bases, leaving 16 bases between the germline ends. The CDR3 region is CASSSGQISQETQYF. The CDR3 bases are TGTGCCAGCAGCTCCGGACAGATTTCTCAAGAGACCCAGTACTTC.

This chain connects TRBV2 to TRBJ2-3, with 9 bases fitting TRBD1. The CDR3 contains 14 residues. Germline CDR1 and CDR2: SNHLY and FYNNEI. V lost 5 bases, J lost 2 bases, and 2 bases stayed unmatched. CDR3 coding DNA: TGTGCCAGCAGTAGACAGGGGGACACAGATACGCAGTATTTT. Its protein is CASSRQGDTDTQYF. Complete variable domain (other parts from reference TRBV2 and TRBJ2-3): EPEVTQTPSHQVTQMGQEVILRCVPISNHLYFYWYRQILGQKVEFLVSFYNNEISEKSEIFDDQFSVERPDGSNFTLKIRSTKLEDSAMYFCASSRQGDTDTQYFGPGTRLTVL.

The chain is built from TRBV29-1 and TRBJ1-1, with D hard to call. The CDR3 runs to 13 residues. CDR1 and CDR2 from the germline V gene are SQVTM and ANQGSEA. V dropped 3 bases and J dropped 5 bases, with 13 bases sitting between them. The CDR3 nucleotides read TGCAGCGTTGAGGTATCGGGCGGGACTGAAGCTTTCTTT. Protein: CSVEVSGGTEAFF. Combining the CDR3 with reference TRBV29-1 and TRBJ1-1 gives the whole variable domain SAVISQKPSRDICQRGTSLTIQCQVDSQVTMMFWYRQQPGQSLTLIATANQGSEATYESGFVIDKFPISRPNLTFSTLTVSNMSPEDSSIYLCSVEVSGGTEAFFGQGTRLTVV.

The V and J genes are TRBV5-6 and TRBJ1-6, with D possibly matching TRBD1 (6 bases). Germline loops: CDR1 SGHDT, CDR2 YYEEEE. The V end lost 5 bases, the J end lost 7 bases, and 19 bases lay between the germline ends. CDR3 length: 16 amino acids. The CDR3 region has the DNA TGTGCCAGCAGGTTTGGGGGCCCCCGGCAGAATTCACCCCTCCACTTT. Amino acids: CASRFGGPRQNSPLHF.

CDR3: CASSAVQGRAGYGYTF. CDR3 nucleotide sequence: TGTGCCAGCAGCGCGGTCCAGGGTAGGGCGGGCTATGGCTACACCTTC. The chain recombines TRBV9 with TRBJ1-2; perhaps TRBD1 as D (5 bases). CDR1 is SGDLS and CDR2 is YYNGEE in the germline V gene. The CDR3 is made up of 16 amino acids. The V end was cut by 3 bases, the J end by 4 bases, with 19 bases between.

The rearrangement joins TRBV5-1 to TRBJ2-1; possibly TRBD2 for D (6 bases). Germline V gene lookup returns CDR1 SGHRS and CDR2 YFSETQ. This CDR3 region has 15 residues. The germline V and J ends were trimmed by 4 bases and 5 bases, with 16 bases remaining between them. The CDR3 DNA sequence: TGCGCCAGCAGCCTTAGCGGCCGGGATGACAATGAGCAGTTCTTC. Encoded protein: CASSLSGRDDNEQFF.

The V and J genes are TRBV29-1 and TRBJ2-7; D ambiguous. From germline, CDR1 is SQVTM and CDR2 ANQGSEA. Trimming took off 4 bases at V and 5 bases at J, with 9 bases between the two ends. The CDR3 contains 11 residues. The CDR3 loop reads CSVVGHDEQYF. The CDR3 coding sequence is TGCAGCGTTGTCGGGCATGACGAGCAGTACTTC.

CDR3 nucleotides: TGTGCCAGCAGTCGTAGGGGGGATGGGGAGACCCAGTACTTC. As protein: CASSRRGDGETQYF. The J gene is TRBJ2-5, the V gene TRBV6-5; D assignment may be TRBD1 or TRBD2 (6 bases each). Germline CDR1 reads MNHEY; CDR2 reads SVGAGI. Trimming stripped 5 bases from V and 5 bases from J, with 15 bases between. The CDR3 spans 14 residues.

This chain connects TRBV27 to TRBJ2-7; TRBD1 aligns across 7 bases. The CDR3 is made up of 14 amino acids. The germline gives CDR1 MNHEY, CDR2 SMNVEV (reference sequence). J was trimmed by 4 bases and V by 2 bases; bases with no gene match: 5. The CDR3 is CASSLLGTAYEQYF. The CDR3 DNA follows: TGTGCCAGCAGTTTACTTGGGACAGCATACGAGCAGTACTTC.

The chain is built from TRBV4-2 and TRBJ2-7; D call uncertain. V was shortened by 3 bases and J by 4 bases, with 4 bases between the two germline ends. The CDR3 totals 11 residues. The V gene's germline CDR1 is LGHNA and CDR2 YNFKEQ. CDR3 sequence reads: CASSHGYEQYF. DNA for the CDR3: TGTGCCAGCAGCCATGGGTACGAGCAGTACTTC.

Notes on this clone: The same CDR3 arises from other DNA sequences in this sample as well. This chain uses TRBV9 with TRBJ2-1; D could derive from TRBD1 or TRBD2 (5 bases each). The germline gives CDR1 SGDLS, CDR2 YYNGEE. The CDR3 covers 15 residues. Trimming took off 1 base at V and 4 bases at J, with 12 bases between the two ends. For the CDR3, the DNA is TGTGCCAGCAGCGTAAGTGGGGGATCATACAATGAGCAGTTCTTC. Translated, it gives CASSVSGGSYNEQFF.

The V gene is TRBV19, the J gene TRBJ1-2; weak D call: TRBD1 (6 bases). The CDR3 has 16 residues. Germline CDR1 reads LNHDA; CDR2 reads SQIVND (reference sequence). Trimming pared 4 bases from V and 2 bases from J, leaving 17 bases between. The CDR3 loop reads CASSKIPQGENYGYTF. The CDR3 DNA is TGTGCCAGTAGTAAAATTCCACAGGGCGAAAACTATGGCTACACCTTC.

V usage is TRBV5-4 and J usage is TRBJ2-7, with a possible D match to TRBD2 (6 bases). Germline CDR1 is SGHNT and CDR2 is YYREEE (reference sequence). This CDR3 is 15 amino acids long. Trimming removed 3 bases at V and 0 bases at J, with 13 bases between. CDR3 sequence: CASSSAGPFSYEQYF. CDR3 in DNA: TGTGCCAGCAGCTCGGCGGGACCGTTCTCCTACGAGCAGTACTTC.

The CDR3, as DNA: TGTGCCAGCAGCGCACGGGGGGAGGCAGGTCAGCCCCAGCATTTT. This gives the protein CASSARGEAGQPQHF. The chain recombines TRBV6-5 with TRBJ1-5; D perhaps matches TRBD1 (5 bases). V shed 6 bases and J shed 6 bases, with 18 bases lying between them. Germline V gives CDR1 MNHEY, CDR2 SVGAGI. This CDR3 spans 15 amino acids.

This clone has only a few counts. CDR3 DNA: TGTGCCAGCCAGGACAGGGGGAACTATGGCTACACCTTC. This codes for CASQDRGNYGYTF. The chain has TRBV2 and TRBJ1-2, with 10 bases matching TRBD1. Germline CDR1 and CDR2: SNHLY and FYNNEI. V was pared by 8 bases and J by 2 bases, with 2 bases of the junction left unmatched. The length of the CDR3 is 13 residues.

This chain connects TRBV6-6 to TRBJ2-1; 7 nucleotides match TRBD1. The germline V gene has CDR1 MNHNY and CDR2 SVGAGI (reference sequence). There are 14 residues in the CDR3. V trimming: 11 bases; J trimming: 3 bases; junction bases outside the gene matches: 10. The CDR3 protein is CASFPGQRYNEQFF. The DNA for the CDR3 is TGTGCCTCCTTCCCGGGACAGCGCTACAATGAGCAGTTCTTC.

J is TRBJ1-5 and V is TRBV11-2, with unresolved D. Looked up from germline, CDR1 is SGHAT and CDR2 is FQNNGV. V gave up 3 bases and J gave up 2 bases, with 8 bases separating them. The CDR3 is 14 amino acids. CDR3 in DNA: TGTGCCAGCAGCTTCACTGATGGCAATCAGCCCCAGCATTTT. It codes for CASSFTDGNQPQHF. The whole variable domain, filled in from reference TRBV11-2 and TRBJ1-5, reads EAGVAQSPRYKIIEKRQSVAFWCNPISGHATLYWYQQILGQGPKLLIQFQNNGVVDDSQLPKDRFSAERLKGVDSTLKIQPAKLEDSAVYLCASSFTDGNQPQHFGDGTRLSIL.

The rearrangement uses TRBV19 and TRBJ1-5; 7 bases line up with TRBD1. The CDR3 consists of 15 residues. Germline V lookup: CDR1 LNHDA, CDR2 SQIVND (reference sequence). V dropped 6 bases and J dropped 1; count of bases not matched to a gene: 6. DNA of the CDR3: TGTGCCAGTAGCCCGCAGGGGGTGAGCAATCAGCCCCAGCATTTT. Translated, it gives CASSPQGVSNQPQHF.

The chain uses TRBV5-6 and TRBJ2-7; no clear D gene. With 0 bases removed from V and 4 bases from J, the gap between germline ends came to 11 bases. CDR1 and CDR2 (germline): SGHDT, YYEEEE. The CDR3 has 14 residues. In nucleotides, the CDR3 is TGTGCCAGCAGCTTGGCCGGGTCGGCTTACGAGCAGTACTTC. The encoded protein is CASSLAGSAYEQYF. The full variable domain, completed using reference TRBV5-6 and TRBJ2-7, is DAGVTQSPTHLIKTRGQQVTLRCSPKSGHDTVSWYQQALGQGPQFIFQYYEEEERQRGNFPDRFSGHQFPNYSSELNVNALLLGDSALYLCASSLAGSAYEQYFGPGTRLTVT.